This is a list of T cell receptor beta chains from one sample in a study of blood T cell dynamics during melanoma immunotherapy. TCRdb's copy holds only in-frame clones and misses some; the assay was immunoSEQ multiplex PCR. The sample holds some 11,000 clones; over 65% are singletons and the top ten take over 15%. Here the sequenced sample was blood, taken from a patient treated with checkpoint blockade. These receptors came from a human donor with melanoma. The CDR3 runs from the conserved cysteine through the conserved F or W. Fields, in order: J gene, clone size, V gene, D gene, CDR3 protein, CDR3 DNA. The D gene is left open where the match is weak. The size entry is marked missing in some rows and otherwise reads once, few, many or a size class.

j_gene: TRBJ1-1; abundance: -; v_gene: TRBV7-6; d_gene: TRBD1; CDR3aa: CASSLGQGESSFF; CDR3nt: TGTGCCAGCAGCTTAGGGCAGGGGGAATCTTCTTTCTTT
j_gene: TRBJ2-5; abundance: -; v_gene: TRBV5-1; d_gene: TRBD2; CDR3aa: CASSLKRGGRETQYF; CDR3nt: TGCGCCAGCAGCTTGAAACGGGGGGGCCGAGAGACCCAGTACTTC
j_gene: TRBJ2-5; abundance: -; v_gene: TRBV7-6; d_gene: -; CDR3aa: CASSFPRSASQETQYF; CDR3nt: TGTGCCAGCAGCTTCCCCCGATCGGCTAGTCAAGAGACCCAGTACTTC
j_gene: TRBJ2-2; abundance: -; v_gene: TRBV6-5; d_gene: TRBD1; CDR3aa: CASNRGLDTGELFF; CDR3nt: TGTGCCAGCAACAGGGGGCTCGACACCGGGGAGCTGTTTTTT
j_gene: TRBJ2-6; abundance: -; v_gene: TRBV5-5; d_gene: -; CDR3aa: CASSLVAGTGANVLTF; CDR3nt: TGTGCCAGCAGCTTGGTTGCGGGGACTGGGGCCAACGTCCTGACTTTC
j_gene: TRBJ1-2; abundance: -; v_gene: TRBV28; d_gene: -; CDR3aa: CASRYTGMYGYTF; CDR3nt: TGTGCCAGCAGATATACAGGGATGTATGGCTACACCTTC
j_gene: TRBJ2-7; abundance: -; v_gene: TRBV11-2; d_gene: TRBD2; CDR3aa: CASSQRGSGRAEEQYF; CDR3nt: TGTGCCAGCAGCCAGAGGGGCAGCGGGAGGGCGGAGGAGCAGTACTTC
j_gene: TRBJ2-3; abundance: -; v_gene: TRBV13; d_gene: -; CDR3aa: CASNPPGGPSTDTQYF; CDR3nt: TGTGCCAGCAACCCCCCCGGGGGGCCTAGCACAGATACGCAGTATTTT
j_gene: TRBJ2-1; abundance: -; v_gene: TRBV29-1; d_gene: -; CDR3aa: CSVEDTGTLYNEQFF; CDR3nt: TGCAGCGTTGAAGACACAGGGACCCTCTACAATGAGCAGTTCTTC
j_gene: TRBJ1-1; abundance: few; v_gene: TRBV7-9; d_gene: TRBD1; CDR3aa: CASSSSGTGRNTEAFF; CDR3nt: TGTGCCAGCAGCTCCTCCGGGACAGGGAGGAACACTGAAGCTTTCTTT
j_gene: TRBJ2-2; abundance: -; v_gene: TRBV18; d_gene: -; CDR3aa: CASSPNGPTSATGELFF; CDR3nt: TGTGCCAGCTCACCAAATGGGCCCACCTCGGCTACCGGGGAGCTGTTTTTT
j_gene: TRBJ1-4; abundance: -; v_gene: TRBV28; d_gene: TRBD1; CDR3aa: CASRGRDRGLSNEKLFF; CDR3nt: TGTGCCAGCAGGGGACGGGACAGGGGGCTCAGTAATGAAAAACTGTTTTTT
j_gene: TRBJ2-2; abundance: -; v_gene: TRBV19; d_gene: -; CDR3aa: CASTRKGKGGAVTGELFF; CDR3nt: TGTGCCAGTACCCGGAAAGGGAAAGGTGGGGCGGTAACCGGGGAGCTGTTTTTT
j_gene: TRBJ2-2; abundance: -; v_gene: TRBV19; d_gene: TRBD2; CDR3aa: CASRPGTSIYGGELFF; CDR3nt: TGTGCCAGTAGGCCAGGGACTAGCATTTACGGCGGGGAGCTGTTTTTT
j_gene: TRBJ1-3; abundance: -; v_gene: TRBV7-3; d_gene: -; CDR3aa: CASSLSSGNTIYF; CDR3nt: TGTGCCAGCAGCTTAAGCTCTGGAAACACCATATATTTT
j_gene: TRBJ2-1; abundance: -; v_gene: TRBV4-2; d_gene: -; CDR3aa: CASSQDYGSSYNEQFF; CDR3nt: TGTGCCAGCAGCCAAGATTATGGTAGCTCCTACAATGAGCAGTTCTTC
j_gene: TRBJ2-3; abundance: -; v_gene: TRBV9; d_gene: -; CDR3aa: CASSGGGTDTQYF; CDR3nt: TGTGCCAGCAGCGGAGGAGGAACAGATACGCAGTATTTT
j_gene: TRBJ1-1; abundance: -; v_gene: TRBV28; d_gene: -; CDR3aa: CASSFPSRATEAFF; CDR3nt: TGTGCCAGCAGTTTTCCCAGCCGGGCCACTGAAGCTTTCTTT
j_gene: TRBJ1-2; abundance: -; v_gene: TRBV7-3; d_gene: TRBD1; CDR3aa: CASSTSLGGDGYTF; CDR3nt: TGTGCCAGCAGCACTTCCCTAGGGGGCGATGGCTACACCTTC
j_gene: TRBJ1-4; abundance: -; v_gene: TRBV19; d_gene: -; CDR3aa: CASSTHEEKLFF; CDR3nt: TGTGCCAGTAGTACCCACGAGGAAAAACTGTTTTTT
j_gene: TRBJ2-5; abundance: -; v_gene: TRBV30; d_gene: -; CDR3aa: CAWSVGGGGRDQYF; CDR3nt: TGTGCCTGGAGTGTAGGAGGGGGGGGGCGGGACCAGTACTTC
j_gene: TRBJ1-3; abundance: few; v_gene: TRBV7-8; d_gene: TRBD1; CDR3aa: CASSVGQGANTIYF; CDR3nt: TGTGCCAGCAGCGTCGGACAGGGGGCTAACACCATATATTTT
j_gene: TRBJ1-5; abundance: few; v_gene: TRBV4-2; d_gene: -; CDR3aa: CASSQDWTAYSNQPQHF; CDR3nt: TGTGCCAGCAGCCAAGATTGGACAGCATATAGCAATCAGCCCCAGCATTTT
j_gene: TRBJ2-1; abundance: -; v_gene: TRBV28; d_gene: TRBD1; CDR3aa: CASSDRADNEQFF; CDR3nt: TGTGCCAGCAGCGACAGGGCCGACAATGAGCAGTTCTTC
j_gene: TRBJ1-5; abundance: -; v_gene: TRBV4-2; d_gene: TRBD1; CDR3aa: CASSSGQGGQPQHF; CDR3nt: TGTGCCAGCAGCTCGGGACAGGGGGGCCAGCCCCAGCATTTT
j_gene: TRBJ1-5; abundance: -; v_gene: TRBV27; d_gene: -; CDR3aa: CASSSLGGSKNQPQHF; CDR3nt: TGTGCCAGCAGTTCTCTGGGAGGGTCTAAGAATCAGCCCCAGCATTTT
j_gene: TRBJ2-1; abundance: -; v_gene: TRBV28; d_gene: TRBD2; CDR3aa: CASNTPGREEQFF; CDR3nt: TGTGCCAGCAACACCCCAGGGAGGGAGGAGCAGTTCTTC
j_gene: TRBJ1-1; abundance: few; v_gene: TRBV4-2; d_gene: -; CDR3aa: CASSPVPGSEAFF; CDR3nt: TGTGCCAGCAGCCCGGTCCCAGGCAGTGAAGCTTTCTTT
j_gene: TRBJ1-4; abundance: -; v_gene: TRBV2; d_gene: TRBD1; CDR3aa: CASSGQGGEKLFF; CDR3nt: TGTGCCAGCAGTGGACAGGGAGGAGAAAAACTGTTTTTT
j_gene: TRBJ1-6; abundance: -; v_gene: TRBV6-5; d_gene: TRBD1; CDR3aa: CASSYAAGGRSPLHF; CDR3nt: TGTGCCAGCAGTTACGCGGCAGGGGGAAGGTCACCCCTCCACTTT
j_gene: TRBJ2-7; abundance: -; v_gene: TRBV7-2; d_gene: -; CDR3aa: CASSPTGQTAYEQYF; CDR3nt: TGTGCCAGCAGCCCTACCGGACAGACAGCCTACGAGCAGTACTTC
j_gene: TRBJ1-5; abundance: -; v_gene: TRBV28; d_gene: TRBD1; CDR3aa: CASSRTGTAAGAQHF; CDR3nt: TGTGCCAGCAGTCGCACCGGGACAGCCGCCGGGGCCCAGCATTTT
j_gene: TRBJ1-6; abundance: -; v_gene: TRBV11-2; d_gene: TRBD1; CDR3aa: CASSSRTGNSPLHF; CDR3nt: TGTGCCAGCAGCTCCCGGACAGGAAATTCACCCCTCCACTTT
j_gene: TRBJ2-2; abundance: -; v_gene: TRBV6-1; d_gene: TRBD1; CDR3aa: CASSDYRGAGGSTGELFF; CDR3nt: TGTGCCAGCAGTGACTACCGGGGAGCAGGGGGCAGCACCGGGGAGCTGTTTTTT
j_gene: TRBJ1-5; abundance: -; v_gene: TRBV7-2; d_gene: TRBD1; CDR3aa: CASSLQGALYQPQHF; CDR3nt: TGTGCCAGCAGCTTACAGGGGGCTCTGTATCAGCCCCAGCATTTT
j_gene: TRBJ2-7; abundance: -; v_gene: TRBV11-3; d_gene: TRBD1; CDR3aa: CASSLGDRGFYEQYF; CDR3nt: TGTGCCAGCAGCTTGGGGGACAGGGGGTTCTACGAGCAGTACTTC